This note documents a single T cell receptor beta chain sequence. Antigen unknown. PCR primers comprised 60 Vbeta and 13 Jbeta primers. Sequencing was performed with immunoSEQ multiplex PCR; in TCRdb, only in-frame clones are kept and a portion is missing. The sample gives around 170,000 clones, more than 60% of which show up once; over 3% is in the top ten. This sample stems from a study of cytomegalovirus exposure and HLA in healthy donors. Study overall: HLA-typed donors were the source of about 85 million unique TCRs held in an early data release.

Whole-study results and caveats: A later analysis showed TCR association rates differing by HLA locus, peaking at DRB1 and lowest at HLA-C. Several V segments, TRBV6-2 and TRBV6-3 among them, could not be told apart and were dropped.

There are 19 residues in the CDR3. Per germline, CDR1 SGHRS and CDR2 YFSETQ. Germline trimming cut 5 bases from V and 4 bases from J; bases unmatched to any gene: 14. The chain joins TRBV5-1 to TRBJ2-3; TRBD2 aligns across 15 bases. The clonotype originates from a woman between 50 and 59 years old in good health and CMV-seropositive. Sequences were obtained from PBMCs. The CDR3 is CASSRAPRTSGGAADTQYF. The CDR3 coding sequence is TGCGCCAGCAGTCGAGCCCCCCGGACTAGCGGGGGGGCCGCAGATACGCAGTATTTT.